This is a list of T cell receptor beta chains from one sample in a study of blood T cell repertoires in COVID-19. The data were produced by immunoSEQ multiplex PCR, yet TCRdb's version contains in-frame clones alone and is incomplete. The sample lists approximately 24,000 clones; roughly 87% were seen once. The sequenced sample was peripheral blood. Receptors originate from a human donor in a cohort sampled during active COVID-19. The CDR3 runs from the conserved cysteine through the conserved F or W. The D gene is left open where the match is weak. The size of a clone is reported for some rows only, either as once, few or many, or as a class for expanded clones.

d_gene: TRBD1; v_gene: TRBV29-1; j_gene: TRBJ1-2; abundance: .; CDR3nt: TGCAGCGTTGCCGGGACAGGGGATTATGGTGGCTACACCTTC; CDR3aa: CSVAGTGDYGGYTF
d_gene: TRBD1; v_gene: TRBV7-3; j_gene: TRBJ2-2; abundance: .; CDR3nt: TGTGCCAGCAGTCCAAGACAGGGGTTATTTGATGCCGGGGAGCTGTTTTTT; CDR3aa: CASSPRQGLFDAGELFF
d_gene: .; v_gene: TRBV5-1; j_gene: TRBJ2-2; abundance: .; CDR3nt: TGCGCCAGCAGCTTGGTAGCTAGTACCACCGGGGAGCTGTTTTTT; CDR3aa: CASSLVASTTGELFF
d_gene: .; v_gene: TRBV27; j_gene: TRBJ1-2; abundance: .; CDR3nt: TGTGCCAGCAGTTTCGAGGGCGCGCGGTATGGCTACACCTTC; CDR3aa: CASSFEGARYGYTF
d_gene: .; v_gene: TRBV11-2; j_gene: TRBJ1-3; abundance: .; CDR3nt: TGTGCCAGCACCAGAAAAGTCTCTGGAAACACCATATATTTT; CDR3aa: CASTRKVSGNTIYF
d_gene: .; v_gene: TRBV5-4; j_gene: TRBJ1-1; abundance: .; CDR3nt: TGTGCCAGCAGCTCATGGAACACTGAAGCTTTCTTT; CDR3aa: CASSSWNTEAFF
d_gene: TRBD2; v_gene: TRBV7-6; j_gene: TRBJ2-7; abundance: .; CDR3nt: TGTGCCAGCAGCTCCAAAGGGACTATGCCCTACGAGCAGTACTTC; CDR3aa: CASSSKGTMPYEQYF
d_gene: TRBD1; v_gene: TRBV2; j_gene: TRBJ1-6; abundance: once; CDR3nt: TGTGCCAGCAGTGGCGAGACAGGGGGTTCACCCCTCCACTTT; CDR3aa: CASSGETGGSPLHF
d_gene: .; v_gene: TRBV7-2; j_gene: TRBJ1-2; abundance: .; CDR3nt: TGTGCCAGCAGCTTAGCGGGAGGGGACTATGGCTACACCTTC; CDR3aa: CASSLAGGDYGYTF
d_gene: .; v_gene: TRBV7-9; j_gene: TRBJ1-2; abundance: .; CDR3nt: TGTGCCAGCAGCTCAGTCAGTGTAAACTATGGCTACACCTTC; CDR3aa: CASSSVSVNYGYTF
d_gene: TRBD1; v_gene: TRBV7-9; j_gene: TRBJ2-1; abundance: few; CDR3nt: TGTGCCAGCACTCCTCCGGGACAGGGATACAATGAGCAGTTCTTC; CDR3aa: CASTPPGQGYNEQFF
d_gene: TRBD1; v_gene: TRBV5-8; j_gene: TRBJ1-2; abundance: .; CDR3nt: TGTGCCAGCAGCTTGCTGCGGGACAGGGTTAAGTATGGCTACACCTTC; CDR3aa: CASSLLRDRVKYGYTF
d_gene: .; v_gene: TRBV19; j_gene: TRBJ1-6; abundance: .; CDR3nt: TGTGCCAGCGGCCGAGAAGGAGATGTTAACGGTTCACCCCTCCACTTT; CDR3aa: CASGREGDVNGSPLHF
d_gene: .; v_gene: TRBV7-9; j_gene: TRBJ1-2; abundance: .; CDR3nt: TGTGCCAGCAGCTTAGACGCGGCCGGCTACACCTTC; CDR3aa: CASSLDAAGYTF
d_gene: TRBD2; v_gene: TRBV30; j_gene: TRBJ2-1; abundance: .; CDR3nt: TGTGCCTGGAGTGAGGGCGGGAGAACGTTCTTC; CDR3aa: CAWSEGGRTFF
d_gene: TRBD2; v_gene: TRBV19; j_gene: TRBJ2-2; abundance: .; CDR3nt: TGTGCCAGTAACCTGGGGACTAGCGGGAGAACCGGGGAGCTGTTTTTT; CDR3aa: CASNLGTSGRTGELFF